This T cell receptor beta chain was sequenced during a study of T cells in Graves' hyperthyroidism and ophthalmopathy. Study observations and caveats: Progression to ophthalmopathy was predicted a median of 6.5 months early. Peripheral blood also featured most of the thyroid clonotypes expanded above 0.001.

Trimming removed 5 bases from V and 0 bases from J, with 17 bases in between. The CDR3 contains 17 residues. Looked up from germline, CDR1 is SGHVS and CDR2 is FNYEAQ. Using RNA transcripts as the source, TCR beta CDR3 regions were amplified. HTBI primers were the set used in a first-round RT-PCR of the TCR CDR3. One entry per CDR3 protein, called by TCRdb with MiXCR from the multiplex PCR reads. Here the sample spans around 360,000 distinct CDR3 sequences, over 12% being singletons. Exclusion followed for patients with uncontrolled infection, other autoimmune disease, pregnancy or lactation. Diagnoses were made from clinical symptoms, serum measures (thyroxine and TRAb), thyroid ultrasound and orbital computed tomography. This clonotype was seen many times. What it binds is unknown.

The specimen was blood. The chain combines TRBV7-6 with TRBJ1-5, with D hard to call. The clonotype comes from a woman in her sixties or seventies with Graves' ophthalmopathy. CDR3 nucleotide sequence: TGTGCCAGCAGCCCTGTCTTGGAAGGTCTTAGCAATCAGCCCCAGCATTTT. It yields the protein CASSPVLEGLSNQPQHF.